The entry below gives a single TCR beta chain sequence along with its context. The entry originates in a study of T cell responses to AZD1222 COVID-19 vaccine. The CDR3 is made up of 14 amino acids. Germline CDR1 SGDLS, CDR2 YYNGEE. The germline V and J ends were trimmed by 3 bases and 7 bases, with 16 bases remaining between them. TCRdb's copy holds only in-frame clones and misses some; the assay was immunoSEQ multiplex PCR. Of about 120,000 clones listed, about 90% were seen once; the top ten hold 14%. This receptor was identified in an adult in good health. The rearrangement links TRBV9 to TRBJ2-5; unclear D gene. The starting material was peripheral blood, obtained on day 0 of AZD1222 vaccination. CDR3 DNA sequence: TGTGCCAGCAGCGATGGCCCTTCAGTGGGGACCCAGTACTTC. Its protein product is CASSDGPSVGTQYF. Drawing the rest from reference TRBV9 and TRBJ2-5, the complete variable domain is DSGVTQTPKHLITATGQRVTLRCSPRSGDLSVYWYQQSLDQGLQFLIQYYNGEERAKGNILERFSAQQFPDLHSELNLSSLELGDSALYFCASSDGPSVGTQYFGPGTRLLVL.